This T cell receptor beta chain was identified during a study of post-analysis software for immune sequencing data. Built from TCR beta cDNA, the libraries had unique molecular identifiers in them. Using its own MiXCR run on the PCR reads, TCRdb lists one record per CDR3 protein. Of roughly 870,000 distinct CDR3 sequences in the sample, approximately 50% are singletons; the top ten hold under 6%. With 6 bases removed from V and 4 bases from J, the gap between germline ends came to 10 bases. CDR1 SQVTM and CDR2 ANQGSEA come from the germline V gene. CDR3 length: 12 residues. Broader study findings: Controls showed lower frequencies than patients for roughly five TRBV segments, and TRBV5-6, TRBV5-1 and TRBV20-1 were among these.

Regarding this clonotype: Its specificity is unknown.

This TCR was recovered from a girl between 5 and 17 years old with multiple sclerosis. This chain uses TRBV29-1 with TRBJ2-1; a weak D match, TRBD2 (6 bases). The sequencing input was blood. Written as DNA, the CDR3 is TGCAGCGTCGGGGGACGGTACAATGAGCAGTTCTTC. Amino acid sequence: CSVGGRYNEQFF.